This T cell receptor beta chain is drawn from a study of blood T cell repertoires in COVID-19 (TCRdb year 2020). Looking at the study overall: Samples covering the acute and convalescent phases of COVID-19 were provided by collaborators in the United States, Italy and Spain. The prospective study material was composed of cDNA or gDNA derived from T cells, B-cell-depleted T cells, or PBMCs. Deeply sampled blood TCRbeta repertoires from subjects exposed to, actively infected with, or recovered from COVID-19 were included in the dataset. A freely available public database, intended as a resource for researchers studying the immune response to SARS-CoV-2, is where the repertoires were released. The samples were drawn from the first 160 participants of the ongoing ImmuneRACE study and from 1,254 subjects provided by 6 global collaborators. Sample metadata almost always included a de-identified subject ID, COVID-19 status, age in years and sex. HLA class I and class II types, where available, came from metadata supplied by the sample provider rather than from assay-based typing.

In regard to this clone: Its cognate antigen has yet to be identified. Base qualities are not at hand, and no much larger clone is one base apart. Different DNA sequences within this sample yield the same CDR3.

The immunoSEQ Assay, a bias-controlled multiplex PCR, was used to amplify TCRbeta CDR3 regions from genomic DNA. The paper's data handling went like this. Within the assay, amplification of reference gene primers was used to estimate how many nucleated cells each sample contained. To quantify the absolute abundance of each unique TCRbeta CDR3 rearrangement, sequence reads were collapsed and filtered. For each sample, productive Simpson clonality was calculated by taking the square root of Simpson's diversity index across productive rearrangements. Here the immuneACCESS table is served through TCRdb, limited to in-frame sequences with V and J called. Missing clones are a known gap in these copies; in checked studies unresolved V genes cover under half, and the rest lacks a known reason. Clone size and the V and J calls come from that table; the DNA yielded D and trimming. A total of 220,000 or so clones appear in this sample, around 80% of them only once. Approximately 5% of the sample is held by the ten biggest clonotypes.

On the study overall, not on this receptor specifically: The amount of clinical and demographic metadata varied by source and participant and was provided uncurated.

The CDR3 starts with the cysteine, ends with the phenylalanine, and has 13 residues. Kept here is only the CDR3 DNA, which spans 39 bases and is read in frame from base 1. The germline V gene (reference sequence) provides CDR1 LNHDA and CDR2 SQIVND. V is cut by 3 bases and J by 1 base, and the space between the germline ends is 6 bases. Another Seattle source contributed samples from volunteer blood donors who had recovered from COVID-19. Each collaborating institution followed its own protocols to collect whole blood in K2EDTA tubes. For TCRbeta analysis, collaborators shipped samples as frozen whole blood, isolated PBMCs, or DNA extracted from either of those sample types.

The sequence links TRBV19 to TRBJ1-1; too little of a D gene remains to name it. The sequence came from a woman between 55 and 75 years old who had recovered from COVID-19. The sequenced material came from peripheral blood. The DNA sequence is as follows: TGTGCCAGTAGTATGCGTGGGAACACTGAAGCTTTCTTT. Its amino acids are CASSMRGNTEAFF. Outside the CDR3, residues come from the reference TRBV19 and TRBJ1-1 proteins, so the full variable domain is: DGGITQSPKYLFRKEGQNVTLSCEQNLNHDAMYWYRQDPGQGLRLIYYSQIVNDFQKGDIAEGYSVSREKKESFPLTVTSAQKNPTAFYLCASSMRGNTEAFFGQGTRLTVV.